This TCR beta chain was identified during a study of human thymus T cells. Study-wide results and limits: Among unrelated individuals, related research reported thymic repertoires that overlapped highly.

Trimming pared 3 bases from V and 3 bases from J, leaving 14 bases between. The length of the CDR3 is 15 residues. Germline CDR1 and CDR2: MDHEN and SYDVKM. Method: immunoSEQ multiplex PCR; TCRdb's copy keeps in-frame clones and lacks some. The table includes fewer than 85,000 clones, approximately 95% detected once. Notes on this clone: Antigen: not known.

It was from resections taken during corrective heart surgery that the thymus tissue came. Immunologically healthy infants in Finland undergoing congenital heart defect surgery were the donors. Sequenced input: thymus tissue. The TCR was taken from a girl less than two years old with a congenital heart defect but otherwise immunologically healthy. This chain uses TRBV28 with TRBJ2-5, with D perhaps TRBD1 or TRBD2 (5 bases each). The CDR3 DNA sequence: TGTGCCAGCAGTTTTCTCCCTAGGGGAGAAGAGACCCAGTACTTC. Its protein is CASSFLPRGEETQYF.